This is a list of T cell receptor beta chains from one sample in a study of cytomegalovirus exposure and HLA in healthy donors. Profiled with immunoSEQ multiplex PCR; TCRdb holds only in-frame clones, not every one. The table includes 97,000 or so clones, around 78% detected once. Sequenced input: PBMCs. The receptors here all came from a middle-aged man in good health and CMV-seronegative. Both conserved end residues are part of each CDR3. The D gene is left open where the match is weak. Clone size appears in some rows only: once, few, many, or a class for an expanded clone.

j_call,d_call,v_call,clone_size,cdr3_aa,cdr3_nt
TRBJ2-7,TRBD2,TRBV5-4,.,CASSFDPGGIYEQYF,TGTGCCAGCAGCTTTGATCCGGGGGGGATCTACGAGCAGTACTTC
TRBJ1-4,TRBD1,TRBV4-1,.,CASSEQGQKLFF,TGCGCCAGCAGCGAACAGGGACAGAAACTGTTTTTT
TRBJ1-1,.,TRBV27,.,CASSLISRGTEAFF,TGTGCCAGCAGTTTAATCTCCCGGGGAACTGAAGCTTTCTTT
TRBJ2-7,TRBD1,TRBV19,.,CASSPTVGQGSYEQYF,TGTGCCAGTAGCCCAACTGTGGGACAGGGCTCCTACGAGCAGTACTTC
TRBJ1-2,.,TRBV5-1,.,CASSEHPRDGYTF,TGCGCCAGCAGCGAACACCCTCGGGATGGCTACACCTTC
TRBJ1-1,TRBD1,TRBV5-6,.,CASSAFGQGSTEAFF,TGTGCCAGCAGCGCCTTCGGACAGGGTAGCACTGAAGCTTTCTTT
TRBJ2-3,.,TRBV5-1,.,CASSLGRDPSTDTQYF,TGCGCCAGCAGCTTGGGGAGGGATCCTAGCACAGATACGCAGTATTTT
TRBJ2-5,.,TRBV7-3,.,CASSLTWDSSLRYF,TGTGCCAGCAGCTTAACGTGGGACTCTTCCCTTAGGTACTTC
TRBJ1-3,TRBD1,TRBV29-1,.,CSVARGLGNTIYF,TGCAGCGTTGCAAGGGGGCTAGGAAACACCATATATTTT
TRBJ1-2,TRBD1,TRBV11-2,.,CASSTTGVAGYTF,TGTGCCAGCAGCACGACAGGGGTGGCTGGCTACACCTTC
TRBJ2-7,TRBD1,TRBV7-2,.,CASSLGQGEIEQYF,TGTGCCAGCAGCTTAGGACAGGGTGAAATCGAGCAGTACTTC
TRBJ2-2,.,TRBV9,.,CASTRLLNTGELFF,TGTGCCAGCACCAGGCTGCTAAACACCGGGGAGCTGTTTTTT
TRBJ1-4,.,TRBV7-3,.,CASSPKRRKLFF,TGTGCCAGCAGCCCAAAGAGGAGGAAACTGTTTTTT
TRBJ1-5,TRBD1,TRBV2,once,CASSEGRRGQGNQPQHF,TGTGCCAGCAGTGAAGGCCGCAGGGGGCAAGGCAATCAGCCCCAGCATTTT
TRBJ2-5,TRBD1,TRBV18,.,CASSPRQGYQETQYF,TGTGCCAGCTCACCGCGACAGGGATACCAAGAGACCCAGTACTTC
TRBJ2-5,TRBD2,TRBV7-9,.,CSSSIVAGGETQYF,TGTTCCAGCAGTATAGTAGCGGGCGGGGAGACCCAGTACTTC
TRBJ2-3,TRBD1,TRBV7-7,.,CASSLVADRASTDTQYF,TGTGCTAGCAGCTTAGTGGCGGACAGGGCTAGCACAGATACGCAGTATTTT
TRBJ1-2,.,TRBV7-8,.,CASSLAGEVGGYTF,TGTGCCAGCAGCTTAGCAGGGGAAGTTGGAGGCTACACCTTC
TRBJ2-7,TRBD1,TRBV7-9,.,CASSLAGQGANEQYF,TGTGCCAGCAGCTTAGCGGGACAGGGGGCTAACGAGCAGTACTTC
TRBJ1-5,TRBD1,TRBV7-2,.,CASSPGQGSEPQHF,TGTGCCAGCAGCCCAGGACAGGGCTCGGAGCCCCAGCATTTT
TRBJ1-1,.,TRBV5-1,.,CASSLEGSTEAFF,TGCGCCAGCAGCTTGGAAGGGAGCACTGAAGCCTTCTTT
TRBJ2-1,.,TRBV5-1,.,CASKRQYSFTSYNEQFF,TGCGCCAGCAAACGGCAGTACAGCTTTACATCCTACAATGAGCAGTTCTTC
TRBJ2-7,.,TRBV7-8,.,CASSLYALSVNYEQYF,TGTGCCAGCAGCTTATACGCCCTTTCGGTCAACTACGAGCAGTACTTC
TRBJ1-6,.,TRBV7-6,.,CASSLAMSESNSPLHF,TGTGCCAGCAGCTTAGCGATGTCCGAGTCTAATTCACCCCTCCACTTT
TRBJ2-2,TRBD2,TRBV4-3,.,CASSQVMAGGMGGELFF,TGCGCCAGCAGCCAGGTCATGGCGGGGGGAATGGGCGGGGAGCTGTTTTTT
TRBJ1-1,TRBD1,TRBV30,.,CAWERQGAITEAFF,TGTGCCTGGGAACGACAGGGGGCGATCACTGAAGCTTTCTTT
TRBJ2-7,TRBD1,TRBV18,.,CASSPATGGLYEQYF,TGTGCCAGCTCACCCGCGACAGGGGGACTCTACGAGCAGTACTTC
TRBJ1-3,.,TRBV10-3,.,CAISPQTGNTIYF,TGTGCCATCAGCCCCCAGACTGGAAACACCATATATTTT
TRBJ2-2,.,TRBV9,.,CASSVDRLGTGELFF,TGTGCCAGCAGCGTAGATCGGCTCGGGACCGGGGAGCTGTTTTTT
TRBJ2-2,TRBD1,TRBV7-7,.,CASSPAAGTASPGELFF,TGTGCTAGCAGCCCAGCGGCAGGGACAGCGTCACCCGGGGAGCTGTTTTTT
TRBJ2-7,.,TRBV6-1,.,CASSVTTYEQYF,TGTGCCAGCAGTGTTACAACCTACGAGCAGTACTTC
TRBJ1-3,TRBD1,TRBV7-6,.,CASSFREGAAPSGNTIYF,TGTGCCAGCAGCTTCCGCGAGGGGGCAGCACCTTCTGGAAACACCATATATTTT
TRBJ2-7,.,TRBV7-2,few,CASSPRTVYEQYF,TGTGCCAGCAGCCCCAGGACAGTCTACGAGCAGTACTTC
TRBJ1-2,.,TRBV1,.,CTSSQVVRDRRQGANYGYTF,TGCACCAGCAGCCAAGTTGTCCGGGACAGACGGCAAGGGGCTAACTATGGCTACACCTTC
TRBJ1-2,.,TRBV7-9,.,CASSADRLGAGYTF,TGTGCCAGCAGCGCCGACCGTTTGGGGGCCGGCTACACCTTC
TRBJ1-5,.,TRBV2,.,CASSDGWQAQHF,TGTGCCAGCAGTGATGGCTGGCAGGCCCAGCATTTT
TRBJ1-2,TRBD1,TRBV5-1,.,CASSEEQGRNYGYTF,TGCGCCAGCAGCGAAGAACAGGGGAGAAACTATGGCTACACCTTC
TRBJ1-1,.,TRBV6-1,.,CASSYTPQGPEAFF,TGTGCCAGCAGTTATACTCCACAGGGTCCTGAAGCTTTCTTT
TRBJ1-1,TRBD1,TRBV2,.,CASSARQGANTEAFF,TGTGCCAGCAGTGCACGACAGGGAGCGAACACTGAAGCTTTCTTT
TRBJ1-2,.,TRBV11-2,.,CASSLGQALNYGYTF,TGTGCCAGCAGCTTAGGACAGGCCTTAAACTATGGCTACACCTTC
TRBJ1-4,TRBD1,TRBV4-1,.,CASSQLQGVGEKLFF,TGCGCCAGCAGCCAGTTACAGGGGGTAGGGGAAAAACTGTTTTTT
TRBJ2-7,TRBD1,TRBV6-1,.,CASSSDRGAFYEQYF,TGTGCCAGCAGTTCGGACAGGGGGGCGTTCTACGAGCAGTACTTC
TRBJ1-5,.,TRBV10-3,.,CAISESWGGNSNQPQHF,TGTGCCATCAGTGAGTCATGGGGGGGAAATAGCAATCAGCCCCAGCATTTT
TRBJ2-2,TRBD2,TRBV15,.,CATSRDLAGAGELFF,TGTGCCACCAGCAGAGATCTAGCGGGGGCCGGGGAGCTGTTTTTT
TRBJ1-1,TRBD1,TRBV6-6,once,CASSLPQGANEAFF,TGTGCCAGCAGCCTGCCTCAGGGGGCGAATGAAGCTTTCTTT
TRBJ1-2,TRBD1,TRBV19,.,CASLMEGAYGYTF,TGTGCCAGTCTCATGGAGGGGGCGTATGGCTACACCTTC
TRBJ2-7,.,TRBV5-8,.,CASSLGGDDEQYF,TGTGCCAGCAGCTTGGGCGGGGACGACGAGCAGTACTTC
TRBJ2-3,.,TRBV6-5,.,CASSLTTHRTDTQYF,TGTGCCAGCAGTCTAACTACCCACCGCACAGATACGCAGTATTTT
TRBJ2-7,.,TRBV30,.,CAYAGSRSTYEQYF,TGTGCCTACGCCGGGAGCCGATCCACCTACGAGCAGTACTTC
TRBJ1-4,.,TRBV30,few,CAWSEPGHFNEKLFF,TGTGCCTGGAGTGAACCAGGGCACTTTAATGAAAAACTGTTTTTT
TRBJ1-2,TRBD1,TRBV7-3,.,CASSLDRGLGGYTF,TGTGCCAGCAGCTTGGACAGGGGGCTTGGAGGCTACACCTTC
TRBJ2-5,TRBD2,TRBV9,.,CASSVGGLAGSQETQYF,TGTGCCAGCAGCGTAGGGGGGCTAGCGGGGAGTCAAGAGACCCAGTACTTC
TRBJ2-2,TRBD2,TRBV7-2,.,CASSLGSGGARELFF,TGTGCCAGCAGCCTAGGAAGCGGGGGGGCGCGGGAGCTGTTTTTT
TRBJ1-1,.,TRBV25-1,few,CASSLSPGHLNTEAFF,TGTGCCAGCAGTCTCTCACCGGGACACCTTAACACTGAAGCTTTCTTT
TRBJ2-5,.,TRBV18,once,CASSQTLTNRVETQYF,TGTGCCAGCTCCCAAACCCTGACTAACAGGGTTGAGACCCAGTACTTC
TRBJ1-5,.,TRBV6-5,.,CASSATANSNQPQHF,TGTGCCAGCAGCGCGACAGCTAATAGCAATCAGCCCCAGCATTTT
TRBJ2-2,TRBD2,TRBV7-2,.,CAAGEGPNTGELFF,TGTGCCGCCGGGGAGGGTCCGAACACCGGGGAGCTGTTTTTT
TRBJ2-1,TRBD2,TRBV7-9,.,CASSPTSVYNEQFF,TGTGCCAGCAGCCCGACTAGCGTCTACAATGAGCAGTTCTTC
TRBJ1-1,.,TRBV18,.,CASSPEQGVDPEAFF,TGTGCCAGCTCACCAGAACAGGGAGTTGACCCTGAAGCTTTCTTT